These 7 T cell receptor beta chains were all obtained from the same sample, sequenced in a study of blood T cell repertoires in COVID-19 (dated by TCRdb to 2018 to 2020). Library prep was done by the immunoSEQ multiplex PCR assay. As stored in TCRdb, this immuneACCESS dataset retains in-frame rearrangements with V and J assigned. A fraction of the clones does not appear; measured against another copy, unresolved V genes explain less than half of the discrepancy, and the remainder lacks a known reason. This sample comprises 150,000 to 200,000 clones, roughly 82% of them detected only once. Clones ranked in the top ten supply around 11% of the sample. The specimen sequenced was PBMCs or T cells enriched from blood (not recorded which). The receptor set was obtained from a man aged 35 to 55 who had recovered from COVID-19.

This clone showed up many times. This chain connects TRBV27 to TRBJ1-1; TRBD1 aligns across 7 bases. V was pared by 5 bases and J by 1 base, with 10 bases of the junction left unmatched. The CDR3 length is 16 residues. Germline CDR1 MNHEY, CDR2 SMNVEV (reference sequence). CDR3 sequence (DNA): TGTGCCAGCAGTACGTTACCGGGACAGAGGAACACTGAAGCTTTCTTT. This encodes CASSTLPGQRNTEAFF.

This clone was observed a handful of times. V usage is TRBV27 and J usage is TRBJ1-1, with D possibly TRBD1 on 5 matching bases. V lost 5 bases and J 0 bases, leaving 19 bases between the germline ends. The CDR3 runs to 17 residues. Germline CDR1 and CDR2: MNHEY and SMNVEV (reference sequence). CDR3 bases: TGTGCCAGCAGTCCGACCGTCTCAATAGGGGTGAACACTGAAGCTTTCTTT. Translated: CASSPTVSIGVNTEAFF.

The rearrangement uses TRBV9 and TRBJ1-1, with D uncertain. The germline V and J ends were trimmed by 3 bases and 3 bases, with 9 bases remaining between them. The CDR3 spans 13 residues. In germline, CDR1 is SGDLS, CDR2 YYNGEE. CDR3 in DNA: TGTGCCAGCAGCGAGGTCGGGGACACTGAAGCTTTCTTT. Protein sequence: CASSEVGDTEAFF. The variable domain in full, with the rest retrieved from reference TRBV9 and TRBJ1-1, is DSGVTQTPKHLITATGQRVTLRCSPRSGDLSVYWYQQSLDQGLQFLIQYYNGEERAKGNILERFSAQQFPDLHSELNLSSLELGDSALYFCASSEVGDTEAFFGQGTRLTVV.

This clone appeared once. The chain couples TRBV4-3 to TRBJ2-2; 7 bases match TRBD1. CDR1 LGHNA and CDR2 YSLEER come from the germline V gene. The CDR3 contains 17 residues. J was trimmed by 0 bases and V by 5 bases; bases with no gene match: 9. The CDR3 nucleotides are TGCGCCAGCAGCTCCGACAGGGCTGGCGCGAACACCGGGGAGCTGTTTTTT. This gives the protein CASSSDRAGANTGELFF.

J is TRBJ2-3 and V is TRBV3-1 (or the pseudogene TRBV3-2), with 11 bases lining up with TRBD2. In germline, CDR1 is LGHDT, CDR2 YNNKEL (reference sequence). This CDR3 spans 16 amino acids. V gave up 0 bases and J gave up 1 base; unmatched junction bases: 0. CDR3 in amino acids: CASSQELAGGTDTQYF. The DNA of the CDR3 is TGTGCCAGCAGCCAAGAACTAGCGGGGGGCACAGATACGCAGTATTTT.

The chain uses TRBV11-2 and TRBJ2-5; 7 bases align to TRBD1. CDR1 SGHAT and CDR2 FQNNGV come from the germline V gene. The CDR3 length is 17 residues. The J segment lost 4 bases and the V segment lost 4 bases, leaving 15 bases of the junction unmatched. Here the CDR3 reads CASSSVFSTGLVETQYF. DNA of the CDR3: TGTGCCAGCAGCTCCGTCTTCTCGACAGGGCTCGTAGAGACCCAGTACTTC.

The chain joins TRBV18 to TRBJ2-1; D might be TRBD1 (6 bases). Germline-derived CDR1 and CDR2 are KGHSH and LQKENI. The CDR3 runs 15 residues. V dropped 3 bases and J dropped 7 bases, with 16 bases sitting between them. The CDR3 DNA sequence: TGTGCCAGCTCACCTTCCCGTCAACAGGGAAATGAGCAGTTCTTC. Its protein product is CASSPSRQQGNEQFF.